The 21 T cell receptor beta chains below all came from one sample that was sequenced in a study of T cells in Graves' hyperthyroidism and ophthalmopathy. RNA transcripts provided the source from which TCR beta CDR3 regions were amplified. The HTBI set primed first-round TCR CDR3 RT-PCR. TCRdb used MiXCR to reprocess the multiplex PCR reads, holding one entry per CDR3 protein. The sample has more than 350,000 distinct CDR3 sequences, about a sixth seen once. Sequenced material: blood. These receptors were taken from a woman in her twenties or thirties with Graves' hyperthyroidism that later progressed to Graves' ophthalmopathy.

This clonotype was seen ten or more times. The CDR3 sequence: CASSPLHRGDYEQYF. CDR3 DNA sequence: TGCGCCAGCAGCCCCCTCCACAGGGGTGATTACGAGCAGTACTTC. The rearrangement links TRBV4-1 to TRBJ2-7; 7 positions agree with TRBD1. This CDR3 region has 15 residues. Germline V CDR1 and CDR2: MGHRA, YSYEKL. Trimming removed 4 bases from V and 4 bases from J; junction bases left unmatched: 10.

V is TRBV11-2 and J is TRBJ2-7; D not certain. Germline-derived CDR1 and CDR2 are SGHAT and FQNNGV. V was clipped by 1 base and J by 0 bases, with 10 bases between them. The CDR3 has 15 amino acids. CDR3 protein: CASSLGLIPSYEQYF. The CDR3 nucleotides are TGTGCCAGCAGCTTAGGCCTCATCCCCTCCTACGAGCAGTACTTC.

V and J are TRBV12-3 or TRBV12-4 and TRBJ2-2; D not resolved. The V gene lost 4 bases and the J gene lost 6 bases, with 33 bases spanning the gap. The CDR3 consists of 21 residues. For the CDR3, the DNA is TGTGCCAGCAGTTCCTCCAGTTTAAGGAATTGGTGGTTCCCCCACTCCGGGGAGCTGTTTTTT. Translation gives CASSSSSLRNWWFPHSGELFF.

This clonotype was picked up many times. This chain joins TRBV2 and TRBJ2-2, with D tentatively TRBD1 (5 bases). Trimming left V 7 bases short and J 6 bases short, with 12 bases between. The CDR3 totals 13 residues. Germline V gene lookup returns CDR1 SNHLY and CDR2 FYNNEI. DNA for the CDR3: TGTGCCAGCAAACAGGCAGCAGCCGGGGAGCTGTTTTTT. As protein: CASKQAAAGELFF. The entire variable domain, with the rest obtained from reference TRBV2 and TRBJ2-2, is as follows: EPEVTQTPSHQVTQMGQEVILRCVPISNHLYFYWYRQILGQKVEFLVSFYNNEISEKSEIFDDQFSVERPDGSNFTLKIRSTKLEDSAMYFCASKQAAAGELFFGEGSRLTVL.

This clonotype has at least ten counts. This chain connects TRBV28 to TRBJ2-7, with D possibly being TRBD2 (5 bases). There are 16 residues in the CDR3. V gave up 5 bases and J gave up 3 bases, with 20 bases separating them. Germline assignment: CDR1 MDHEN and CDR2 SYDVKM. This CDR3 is CASSNARGVGSYEQYF. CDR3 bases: TGTGCCAGCAGTAATGCCCGGGGTGTCGGCAGCTACGAGCAGTACTTC.

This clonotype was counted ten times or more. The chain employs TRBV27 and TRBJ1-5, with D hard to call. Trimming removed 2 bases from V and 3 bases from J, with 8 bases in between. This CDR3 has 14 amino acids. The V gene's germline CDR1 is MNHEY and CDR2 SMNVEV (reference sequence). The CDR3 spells CASSLHVSNQPQHF. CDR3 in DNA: TGTGCCAGCAGTTTACACGTTTCCAATCAGCCCCAGCATTTT.

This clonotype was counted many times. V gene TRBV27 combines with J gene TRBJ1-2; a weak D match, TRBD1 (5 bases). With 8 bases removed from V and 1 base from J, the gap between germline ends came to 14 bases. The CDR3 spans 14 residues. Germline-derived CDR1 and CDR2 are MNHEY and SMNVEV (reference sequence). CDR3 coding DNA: TGTGCCAGCGGGGGGTCAAGGGGTAACTATGGCTACACCTTC. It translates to CASGGSRGNYGYTF.

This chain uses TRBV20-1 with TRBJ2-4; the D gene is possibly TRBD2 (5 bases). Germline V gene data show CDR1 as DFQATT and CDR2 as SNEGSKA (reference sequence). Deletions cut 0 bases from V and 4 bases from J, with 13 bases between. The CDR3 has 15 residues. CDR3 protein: CSARDRFGLKNIQYF. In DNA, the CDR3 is TGCAGTGCTAGAGACCGATTCGGACTGAAAAACATTCAGTACTTC.

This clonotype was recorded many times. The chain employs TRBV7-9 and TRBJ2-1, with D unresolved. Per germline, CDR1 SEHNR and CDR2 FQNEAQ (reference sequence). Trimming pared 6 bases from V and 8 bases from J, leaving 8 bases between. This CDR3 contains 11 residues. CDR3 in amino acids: CASSTRDEQFF. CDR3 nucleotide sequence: TGTGCCAGCAGTACCCGGGATGAGCAGTTCTTC.

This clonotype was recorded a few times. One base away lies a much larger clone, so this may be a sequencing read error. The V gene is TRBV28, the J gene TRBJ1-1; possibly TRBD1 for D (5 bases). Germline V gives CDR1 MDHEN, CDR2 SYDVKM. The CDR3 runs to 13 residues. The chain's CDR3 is CASSLGRQPEVFF. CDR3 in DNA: TGTGCCAGCAGTTTGGGAAGACAGCCTGAAGTTTTCTTT.

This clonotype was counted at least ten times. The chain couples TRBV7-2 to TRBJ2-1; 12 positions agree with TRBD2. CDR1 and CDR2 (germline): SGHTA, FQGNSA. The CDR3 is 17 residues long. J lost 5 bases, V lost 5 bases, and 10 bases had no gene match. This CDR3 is CASSRYLLAGGNNEQFF. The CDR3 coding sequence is TGTGCCAGCAGCCGTTACCTTCTAGCGGGGGGGAACAATGAGCAGTTCTTC.

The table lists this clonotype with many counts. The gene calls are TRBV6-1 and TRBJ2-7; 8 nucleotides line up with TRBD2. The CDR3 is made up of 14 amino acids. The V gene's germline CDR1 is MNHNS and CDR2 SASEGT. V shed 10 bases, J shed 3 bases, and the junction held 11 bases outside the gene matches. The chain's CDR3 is CAISLREGDYEQYF. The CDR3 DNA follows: TGTGCCATCTCACTTCGGGAGGGCGACTACGAGCAGTACTTC.

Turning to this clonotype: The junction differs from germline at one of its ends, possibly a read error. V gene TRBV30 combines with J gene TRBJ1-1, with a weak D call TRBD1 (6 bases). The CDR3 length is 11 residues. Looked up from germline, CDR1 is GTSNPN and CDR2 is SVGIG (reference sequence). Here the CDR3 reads CVWSVAGAAFF. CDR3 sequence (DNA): TGTGTCTGGAGTGTCGCGGGGGCAGCTTTCTTT.

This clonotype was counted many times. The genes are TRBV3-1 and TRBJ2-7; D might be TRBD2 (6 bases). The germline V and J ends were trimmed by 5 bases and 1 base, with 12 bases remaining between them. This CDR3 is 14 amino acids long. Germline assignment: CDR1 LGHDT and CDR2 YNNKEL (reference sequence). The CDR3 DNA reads TGTGCCAGCAGCTACACGGGGGTTTCCTACGAGCAGTACTTC. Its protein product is CASSYTGVSYEQYF.

The CDR3 is CASSVGETGILSDGYTF. The CDR3 nucleotides are TGTGCCAGCAGCGTAGGGGAGACAGGGATTCTCAGTGATGGCTACACCTTC. V and J are TRBV9 and TRBJ1-2; 7 positions match TRBD1. V lost 0 bases, J lost 6 bases, and 14 bases stayed unmatched. Germline loops: CDR1 SGDLS, CDR2 YYNGEE. CDR3 length: 17 residues. The variable domain in full, completed from reference TRBV9 and TRBJ1-2, reads DSGVTQTPKHLITATGQRVTLRCSPRSGDLSVYWYQQSLDQGLQFLIQYYNGEERAKGNILERFSAQQFPDLHSELNLSSLELGDSALYFCASSVGETGILSDGYTFGSGTRLTVV.

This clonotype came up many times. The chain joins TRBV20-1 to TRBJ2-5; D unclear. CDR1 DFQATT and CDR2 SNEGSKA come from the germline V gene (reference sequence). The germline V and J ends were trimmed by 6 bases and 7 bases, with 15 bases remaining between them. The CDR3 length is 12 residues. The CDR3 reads CSALDGTRTQYF. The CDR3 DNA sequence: TGCAGTGCATTAGACGGCACGCGGACCCAGTACTTC.

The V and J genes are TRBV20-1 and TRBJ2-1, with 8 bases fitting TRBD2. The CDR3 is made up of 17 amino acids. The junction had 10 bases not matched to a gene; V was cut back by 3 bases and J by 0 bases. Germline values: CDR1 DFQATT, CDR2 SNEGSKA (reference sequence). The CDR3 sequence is CSASGRVSNFSYNEQFF. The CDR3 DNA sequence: TGCAGTGCTAGCGGGAGGGTCTCAAATTTCTCCTACAATGAGCAGTTCTTC.

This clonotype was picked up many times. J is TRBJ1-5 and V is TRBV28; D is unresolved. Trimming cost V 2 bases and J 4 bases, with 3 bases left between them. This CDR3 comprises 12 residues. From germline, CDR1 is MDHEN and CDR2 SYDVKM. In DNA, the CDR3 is TGTGCCAGCAGTTTAGATAATCAGCCCCAGCATTTT. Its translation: CASSLDNQPQHF.

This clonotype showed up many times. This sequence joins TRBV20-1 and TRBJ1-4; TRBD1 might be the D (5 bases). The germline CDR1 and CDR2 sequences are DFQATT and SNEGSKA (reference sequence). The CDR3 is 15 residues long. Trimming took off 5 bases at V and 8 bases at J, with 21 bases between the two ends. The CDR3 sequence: CSAGGRGSGLEKLFF. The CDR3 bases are TGCAGTGCTGGGGGTCGGGGATCTGGTTTGGAAAAACTGTTTTTT.

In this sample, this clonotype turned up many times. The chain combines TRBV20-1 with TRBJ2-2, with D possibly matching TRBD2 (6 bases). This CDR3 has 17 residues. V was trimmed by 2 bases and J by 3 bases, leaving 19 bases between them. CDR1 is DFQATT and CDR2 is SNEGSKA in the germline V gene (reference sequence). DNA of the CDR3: TGCAGTGCTAGACCGACTAGTTTTGGGTCGCACACCGGGGAGCTGTTTTTT. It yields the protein CSARPTSFGSHTGELFF.

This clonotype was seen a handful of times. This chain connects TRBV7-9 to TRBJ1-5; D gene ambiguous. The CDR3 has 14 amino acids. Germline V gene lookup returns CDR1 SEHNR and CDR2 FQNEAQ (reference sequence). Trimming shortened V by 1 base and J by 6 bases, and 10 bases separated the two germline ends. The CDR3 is CASSLGPRTQPQHF. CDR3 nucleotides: TGTGCCAGCAGCTTAGGGCCCAGGACTCAGCCCCAGCATTTT.